Detailed here is one T cell receptor (beta chain). These data originate in a study of blood T cell repertoires in COVID-19. Study summary: Donors in the United States, Italy and Spain gave samples during acute or convalescent COVID-19. PBMCs, B-cell-depleted T cells, or T cells provided the cDNA or gDNA that made up the material.

Authors' processing steps: How many nucleated cells were present was estimated from reference gene primer amplification. Assay used: immunoSEQ multiplex PCR; TCRdb lists only in-frame clones, some missing. Clone size and V and J calls were adopted from that table, with D and trimming inferred from the DNA. The sample has more than 50,000 clones, roughly 88% seen once. The TCR comes from a human donor in a cohort sampled during active COVID-19. Sequenced material: peripheral blood.

The CDR3 DNA follows: TGCAGTGCTAGATACGGGAGGGAGCAGTACTTC. It translates to CSARYGREQYF. V is TRBV20-1 and J is TRBJ2-7; TRBD2 matches 7 bases. The trim removed 2 bases at V and 7 bases at J, leaving 2 bases unmatched. This CDR3 is built from 11 residues. Germline lookup yields CDR1 DFQATT and CDR2 SNEGSKA (reference sequence).